The 20 T cell receptor beta chains reported below all come from one sample, sequenced in a study of blood T cell repertoires in COVID-19. Assay: immunoSEQ multiplex PCR; the TCRdb copy retains only in-frame clones and omits some. The data show 110,000 to 150,000 clones, approximately 84% seen once. Sample: peripheral blood. These receptors all stem from a human donor in a cohort sampled during active COVID-19.

This clone has a single count. The chain couples TRBV5-8 to TRBJ2-7; D is unresolved. V shed 4 bases and J shed 1 base, with 15 bases lying between them. From germline, CDR1 is SGHTS and CDR2 YDEGEE. CDR3 length: 15 residues. DNA of the CDR3: TGTGCCAGCAGCCCGCTCCGGCGGCTTTCCTACGAGCAGTACTTC. Its protein product is CASSPLRRLSYEQYF. The complete variable domain, with remaining parts taken from reference TRBV5-8 and TRBJ2-7, reads EAGVTQSPTHLIKTRGQQATLRCSPISGHTSVYWYQQALGLGLQFLLWYDEGEERNRGNFPPRFSGRQFPNYSSELNVNALELEDSALYLCASSPLRRLSYEQYFGPGTRLTVT.

The rearrangement joins TRBV15 to TRBJ2-5; 10 nucleotides match TRBD2. Germline values: CDR1 LNHNV, CDR2 YYDKDF (reference sequence). Trimming at V came to 0 bases and at J to 5 bases, leaving 15 bases not matched to a gene. The CDR3 is made up of 19 amino acids. DNA of the CDR3: TGTGCCACCAGCAGAGATCGTGGGGCTAGCGGGAGAATGGGTGAGACCCAGTACTTC. It yields the protein CATSRDRGASGRMGETQYF.

The V and J genes are TRBV7-6 and TRBJ1-1; the D gene is possibly TRBD1 (5 bases). Germline-derived CDR1 and CDR2 are SGHVS and FNYEAQ. Between the trimmed V and J ends, which lost 6 bases and 11 bases, there was a span of 13 bases. CDR3 length equals 11 residues. In DNA, the CDR3 is TGTGCCAGCAGGAGCGGGGGGGAGGCTTTCTTT. This translates into CASRSGGEAFF.

The chain links TRBV10-3 to TRBJ2-3, with a tentative D call TRBD1 (5 bases). Germline CDR1 is ENHRY and CDR2 is SYGVKD. The CDR3 consists of 14 residues. V shed 6 bases and J shed 2 bases, with 12 bases lying between them. CDR3 amino acids: CAIRATVITDTQYF. In DNA, the CDR3 is TGTGCCATCAGGGCGACAGTCATCACAGATACGCAGTATTTT.

V is TRBV6-6 and J is TRBJ2-3; possibly TRBD1 for D (6 bases). The CDR3 spans 13 residues. The V gene lost 7 bases and the J gene lost 3 bases, with 11 bases spanning the gap. Germline V gene sequence: CDR1 MNHNY, CDR2 SVGAGI (reference sequence). The CDR3 region has the DNA TGTGCCAGCAAACGGACAGCAACAGATACGCAGTATTTT. Translated: CASKRTATDTQYF.

The chain couples TRBV4-2 to TRBJ2-2; possible D gene TRBD2, 6 bases. The CDR3 is 18 amino acids. CDR1 LGHNA and CDR2 YNFKEQ come from the germline V gene. The V gene lost 1 base and the J gene lost 0 bases, with 15 bases spanning the gap. The CDR3 sequence is CASSQAPSGVSNTGELFF. The CDR3 bases are TGTGCCAGCAGCCAAGCCCCTTCGGGGGTTTCGAACACCGGGGAGCTGTTTTTT.

The chain combines TRBV5-1 with TRBJ1-1; possible D gene TRBD1, 5 bases. Deletions cut 0 bases from V and 0 bases from J, with 12 bases between. Per germline, CDR1 SGHRS and CDR2 YFSETQ. The CDR3 runs to 16 residues. CDR3 sequence: CASSLVAGGLNTEAFF. In nucleotides, the CDR3 is TGCGCCAGCAGCTTGGTGGCGGGGGGGTTGAACACTGAAGCTTTCTTT.

This clone has more than one count but fewer than ten. The CDR3 nucleotides are TGTGCTAGTGGTTTGTTCGGGGGATATGCTTTCTTT. It translates to CASGLFGGYAFF. The J gene is TRBJ1-1, the V gene TRBV12-5; a possible D gene is TRBD1 (5 bases). With 2 bases removed from V and 11 bases from J, the gap between germline ends came to 12 bases. The CDR3 totals 12 residues. Germline values: CDR1 LGHNT, CDR2 FRNRAP.

This clone has a handful of counts. V is TRBV5-1 and J is TRBJ2-3; D is uncertain. In germline, CDR1 is SGHRS, CDR2 YFSETQ. CDR3 size: 16 residues. Trimming pared 0 bases from V and 0 bases from J, leaving 11 bases between. CDR3 in DNA: TGCGCCAGCAGCTTGGACGGAGCAACTAGCACAGATACGCAGTATTTT. Translating it yields CASSLDGATSTDTQYF.

This chain links TRBV19 with TRBJ1-2; perhaps TRBD1 as D (5 bases). CDR1 and CDR2 (germline): LNHDA, SQIVND (reference sequence). The CDR3 spans 14 residues. Trimming left V 4 bases short and J 3 bases short, with 12 bases between. In nucleotides, the CDR3 is TGTGCCAGTAGTAATCAGGGCAGGGACTATGGCTACACCTTC. This translates into CASSNQGRDYGYTF.

This clone showed up just once. CDR3 sequence (DNA): TGTGCCAGCAGTACCGGGAATTACCATTCACCCCTCCACTTT. Amino acids: CASSTGNYHSPLHF. The chain links TRBV6-5 to TRBJ1-6; D is unresolved. This CDR3 has 14 amino acids. The V end lost 5 bases, the J end lost 8 bases, and 13 bases lay between the germline ends. The germline CDR1 and CDR2 sequences are MNHEY and SVGAGI.

Turning to this clone: The sample carries other DNA sequences with the same CDR3. The V gene is TRBV12-3 or TRBV12-4, the J gene TRBJ1-2, with 7 bases aligning to TRBD1. V lost 1 base to trimming and J lost 5 bases; unmatched junction nucleotides: 1. The CDR3 is made up of 13 amino acids. DNA of the CDR3: TGTGCCAGCAGTTTAGACAGGGGATATGGCTACACCTTC. It translates to CASSLDRGYGYTF.

The rearrangement uses TRBV12-5 and TRBJ2-5, with D uncertain. This CDR3 contains 12 residues. V dropped 6 bases and J dropped 3 bases, with 8 bases sitting between them. Germline CDR1 LGHNT, CDR2 FRNRAP. CDR3 coding DNA: TGTGCTAGTGGCCTAGAAGAAGAGACCCAGTACTTC. The encoded protein is CASGLEEETQYF.

This clone was seen a few times. This sequence joins TRBV2 and TRBJ1-3; 7 nucleotides align to TRBD1. This CDR3 region has 16 residues. V lost 10 bases and J lost 2; bases outside the gene matches: 14. Germline loops: CDR1 SNHLY, CDR2 FYNNEI. The CDR3 sequence: CATGDRTTTAGNTIYF. CDR3 DNA: TGTGCCACCGGGGACAGAACGACAACGGCTGGAAACACCATATATTTT.

V usage is TRBV5-1 and J usage is TRBJ1-1, with 7 bases identical to TRBD1. This CDR3 is built from 13 residues. V lost 0 bases and J lost 11; bases outside the gene matches: 7. CDR1 and CDR2 (germline): SGHRS, YFSETQ. CDR3 sequence (DNA): TGCGCCAGCAGCTTGGATAGGGGGCCGATGGCTTTCTTT. Encoded protein: CASSLDRGPMAFF.

CDR3 residues: CASSEAYGGTGELFF. The CDR3 nucleotides are TGTGCCAGCAGTGAAGCTTACGGCGGGACCGGGGAGCTGTTTTTT. This chain uses TRBV6-1 with TRBJ2-2; possible D gene TRBD2, 5 bases. From germline, CDR1 is MNHNS and CDR2 SASEGT. Trimming cost V 0 bases and J 5 bases, with 10 bases left between them. The CDR3 extends over 15 amino acids.

This clone has only a few counts. This chain uses TRBV5-4 with TRBJ1-2; D not certain. Trimming removed 1 base at V and 0 bases at J, with 7 bases between. The CDR3 spans 14 residues. Germline V gives CDR1 SGHNT, CDR2 YYREEE (reference sequence). CDR3 residues: CASSLYSPNYGYTF. The CDR3 nucleotides read TGTGCCAGCAGCTTGTATAGCCCTAACTATGGCTACACCTTC. Variable domain in full (rest from reference TRBV5-4 and TRBJ1-2): ETGVTQSPTHLIKTRGQQVTLRCSSQSGHNTVSWYQQALGQGPQFIFQYYREEENGRGNFPPRFSGLQFPNYSSELNVNALELDDSALYLCASSLYSPNYGYTFGSGTRLTVV.

This sequence joins TRBV6-2 or TRBV6-3 and TRBJ2-3; no clear D. The germline CDR1 and CDR2 sequences are MNHEY and SVGEGT. This CDR3 comprises 13 residues. V was clipped by 4 bases and J by 7 bases, with 12 bases between them. The CDR3 region has the DNA TGTGCCAGCAGTTTGGAAAGAACTAATACGCAGTATTTT. It yields the protein CASSLERTNTQYF.

This chain uses TRBV4-2 with TRBJ2-7; D ambiguous. V dropped 5 bases and J dropped 7 bases, with 15 bases sitting between them. Germline CDR1 and CDR2: LGHNA and YNFKEQ. The CDR3 spans 13 residues. The CDR3 reads CASSIAYKEEQYF. Written as DNA, the CDR3 is TGTGCCAGCAGCATAGCCTACAAGGAAGAGCAGTACTTC.

The chain joins TRBV4-1 to TRBJ1-1; D might be TRBD1 (6 bases). Germline values: CDR1 MGHRA, CDR2 YSYEKL. This CDR3 comprises 16 residues. V was cut by 4 bases and J by 1 base, with 16 bases left in between. The CDR3: CASSPVPGTRNTEAFF. The CDR3 DNA reads as TGCGCCAGCAGCCCAGTACCCGGGACAAGGAACACTGAAGCTTTCTTT.